This T cell receptor (beta chain) came from a study of cytomegalovirus exposure and HLA in healthy donors (dated by TCRdb to about 2017). Study-wide context: An earlier analysis of some 550 of the donors reported approximately 300 Gb of sequence data and around 120 million unique TCR beta sequences from 190 million or so T cells. An early release that covered about 600 HLA-typed donors contained 250 to 350 gigabases of sequencing data and around 80 million unique TCR sequences. Of the 398 genotyped donors, over 80% were placed in the genetic ancestry cluster associated with self-reported Caucasian donors. The study was designed to test whether signatures of past pathogen exposure could be identified by cataloging public T cell receptors. The T cell repertoires of roughly 660 subjects were profiled by immunosequencing and related to cytomegalovirus serostatus. A separate validation cohort of 100 to 150 different subjects was used in addition to the 666-subject first cohort. To predict cytomegalovirus infection status, the study brought together high-throughput TCR immunosequencing, statistical association of individual TCRs with disease status, and machine learning. In a later analysis, previously published TCR beta repertoires from some 640 donors were re-analyzed and high-resolution HLA genotyping was added so that TCR occurrence patterns could be studied. Rather than using new phenotypic data, the later analysis identified candidate immune exposures from TCR beta sequences and from how often those sequences occurred across donors. To decide whether each TCR beta V gene segment behaved as functional or pseudogenic, an earlier analysis of over 500 of the donors relied on high-throughput TCR beta sequencing. Donor age, sex, ethnicity and CMV serostatus were compiled alongside the repertoire data. Genome-wide SNP genotypes for about 60% of the roughly 670 donors were used in a later genetic analysis, which treated that subset as a discovery cohort. Every repertoire in the discovery cohort had been generated on one and the same sequencing platform. HLA typing covered class I and class II loci at four-digit resolution. The number of donors typed differed by locus, with 629-630 for A, B, C, DRB1 and DQB1, about 500 for DQA1, approximately 570 for DPA1, and around 430 for DPB1. Because of strong linkage in the cohort, five DR-DQ haplotypes were treated as single units for association and clustering. Among around 400 genotyped donors of the cohort, an average of approximately 240,000 unique TCR beta nucleotide sequences was sequenced per donor, of which approximately 19% were non-productive.

Libraries came from the immunoSEQ multiplex PCR assay. A mixture of 60 forward primers for TCR Vbeta segments and 13 reverse primers for TCR Jbeta segments was used in the multiplex PCR. Amplification of the CDR3 region of rearranged TCR beta genes was performed with a multiplex PCR assay on genomic DNA. Amplified TCR beta libraries were sequenced as 87-base-pair reads on the Illumina HiSeq System. Per the authors' processing: Across the roughly 700 repertoires, a later analysis counted 80 million or so unique TCR beta chains, 9 million to 14 million of which were shared by at least two donors. Raw reads were error-corrected and collapsed into unique sequences by a nearest-neighbor algorithm in which closely related sequences were merged to remove PCR and sequencing errors. Alignment of CDR3 sequences to IMGT reference sequences was used to assign V, D and J gene segments. For a sequence to be retained, at least a six-nucleotide match to both a V gene segment and a J gene segment was required. Rearrangements were classified as productive when the CDR3 lacked stop codons and remained in frame with V and J, and all other rearrangements were classified as non-productive. CDR3 was defined according to IMGT convention as the region running from the second conserved V-encoded cysteine to the conserved J-encoded phenylalanine. The earlier analysis of approximately 500 of the donors excluded sequences that lacked an unambiguous match to a single V gene segment. An earlier analysis of approximately 590 of the donors classified V segments as functional when productive rearrangements were above 56.7% and as segregating when the standard deviation between donors was above 5%. A statistical classification framework was built to diagnose cytomegalovirus status from the catalog of TCR beta chain sequences. V and J gene assignment, in a later analysis, came from comparing TCR nucleotide sequences with IMGT/GENE-DB human TR gene sequences. In a later analysis, CDR3 sequences and most-parsimonious VDJ recombination scenarios were assigned using the TCRdist pipeline. In a later analysis, each TCR beta chain was defined by its CDR3 amino acid sequence together with its V-gene family, and reads without a unique V-gene family were excluded. In a later analysis, 500 to 700 highly shared, low-generation-probability nucleotide sequences were removed to address suspected cross-contamination and a sequencing artifact. A later analysis calculated a clonal expansion index for each public chain from normalized within-repertoire ranks of inferred template counts. A later analysis computed generation probabilities with a VDJ recombination model fitted to out-of-frame rearrangements, and checked the results against IGoR. In a later analysis, hypergeometric tests were used to score TCR-TCR, TCR-HLA and TCR-CMV co-occurrence, with a repertoire-size bias correction applied to TCR pairs. A later analysis estimated false discovery rates by permuting HLA or CMV assignments 20 times. In a later analysis, co-occurring TCRs were grouped using DBSCAN, and TCRdist sequence similarity was added for clustering within HLA-allele-positive subsets. Co-occurrence clustering excluded repertoires with fewer than 30,000 or more than 120,000 public chains, plus five with anomalous nucleotide sharing. TCRdb mirrors the immuneACCESS table, restricted to in-frame sequences. Some clones are absent from its copies; in checked studies, under half trace to an unresolved V gene, and the reason for the others is unknown. Clonal size and the V and J genes are those of that table, whereas D and trimming came from the DNA. This sample has 120,000 to 150,000 clones in its table, and 82% of those were observed once. Less than 3% of the sample is in the top ten clones.

What the study reported, not specific to this receptor: In a later analysis, some 18,000 TCR beta sequences were associated with specific HLA alleles at a false discovery rate of 0.05. A further reported finding was that TCR beta sequences accurately predicted the HLA-A and HLA-B alleles for most subjects in the first cohort. An earlier analysis of 450 to 750 of the donors showed that most TCR beta V segments appeared in productive rearrangements either about 90% or about 30% of the time, which broadly matched IMGT annotations. It was suggested by the authors that the approach could potentially be generalized to other disease states and immunological phenotypes. In a later genetic analysis, fewer N-insertions in productive TCRs were reported among donors in an Asian-associated ancestry cluster than the 666-donor mean. An association between a missense DCLRE1C variant and V-gene and J-gene trimming of TCR beta chains was found in a later genetic analysis and replicated in an independent cohort. While some public TCRs were present in many individuals, most TCR sequences turned up only very rarely across donors. Most CMV-associated TCR beta chains appeared to be HLA-restricted in a later analysis, and the HLA associations seemed to be driven largely by CMV exposure. Some IMGT-functional V segments, including TRBV6-2 and TRBV6-3, could not be distinguished by the 87-base-pair reads and were therefore excluded. The study gave a list of 150 to 200 TCR beta chains associated with cytomegalovirus. When HLA alleles, especially DR and DQ, strongly co-occurred, TCR associations were difficult to assign to individual alleles. Linkage disequilibrium might explain the correlated functional status among segregating V segments, but an unknown experimental factor could not be ruled out. Immune exposure information for the cohort was limited to CMV serostatus. Three of the identified cytomegalovirus-associated TCR beta chains were confirmed in vitro to be specific for cytomegalovirus antigens. Roughly uniform sequencing depth across donors was assumed in presence/absence analyses, although this assumption may not hold. The sequencing pipeline was judged likely to have produced a cluster of highly shared sequence variants as a technical artifact. Because counts were too low, seventeen rarely observed V segments, including chromosome 9 orphons, were left out of the earlier analysis of some 600 of the donors. Because HLA typing was unavailable for some donors at each locus, only the typed subset was used in association tests. Several of the top co-occurrence clusters appeared to be linked to parvovirus B19, influenza, CMV and Epstein-Barr virus, according to a later analysis. In both the original and validation cohorts, the classifier was reported to diagnose cytomegalovirus status with high specificity and sensitivity. In a later analysis, HLA-associated TCR beta chains showed more clonal expansion and lower generation probabilities than non-associated chains that were equally common. The cohort was sequenced for TCR beta chains only, and without alpha or paired-chain data the features that could be detected were limited. According to a later analysis, TCR association rates differed among HLA loci, with DRB1 alleles showing the most associated TCRs and HLA-C alleles showing the fewest.

In total, more than 500 healthy bone marrow donors made up the cohort. At the time of sampling, all cohort members were nominally healthy, though unrecorded immune exposures were likely present. The donor tested CMV seronegative, placing the donor among the 350 or so seronegative members of the cohort. Every donor gave a peripheral blood sample, and the peripheral blood mononuclear cells from that sample were used for TCR beta sequencing. Genomic DNA was extracted from the blood cell samples with the Qiagen DNeasy Blood Extraction Kit. Relative to germline, V is 5 bases shorter and J is 0 bases shorter, with 11 bases between their ends. The CDR3, cysteine through phenylalanine, is 15 amino acids long. The sequence is cut down to CDR3 DNA, 45 bases in frame from base 1. CDR1 is given as MNHNS and CDR2 as SASEGT, both from the germline V gene. As concerns this clone: Its antigen target is currently unknown. No much larger clone exists at a distance of one base, and base qualities are not known.

The clonotype was recovered from a male donor in good health and CMV-seronegative. What was sequenced was PBMCs. The chain was built from TRBV6-1 and TRBJ1-5; tentative D gene TRBD1, with 6 bases matching. This receptor carries the CDR3 CASSTGLYSNQPQHF. The DNA reads TGTGCCAGCAGTACAGGGCTCTATAGCAATCAGCCCCAGCATTTT.